This section outlines one T cell receptor (beta chain) sequence together with its context. This sample is part of a study of blood T cell repertoires in COVID-19. In the original analysis: It was from reference gene primer amplification that nucleated cell counts were estimated. Measured with immunoSEQ multiplex PCR; TCRdb has only the in-frame clones, and not every one. D and trimming were read from the DNA, whereas the V and J calls and clone size are those reported in that table. The sample includes about 440,000 clones, 85% to 90% seen only once; the top ten take approximately 4.5%. V dropped 0 bases and J dropped 4; count of bases not matched to a gene: 4. The CDR3 is 15 amino acids. Germline V CDR1 and CDR2: MGHRA, YSYEKL.

The TCR sequence derives from a woman in her twenties or thirties with acute or convalescent COVID-19. The gene calls are TRBV4-1 and TRBJ2-3; 7 nucleotides line up with TRBD1. The sequencing input was peripheral blood. The CDR3: CASSQETGMADTQYF. The CDR3 DNA reads TGCGCCAGCAGCCAAGAGACAGGGATGGCAGATACGCAGTATTTT.